This note documents a single T cell receptor beta chain sequence. Antigen: not known. Trimming cost V 4 bases and J 4 bases; bases outside gene matches: 7. This CDR3 has 15 residues. Germline V gene sequence: CDR1 SGHRS, CDR2 YFSETQ. This record comes from a study of cytomegalovirus exposure and HLA in healthy donors. In the study overall: According to later analysis, the same platform produced the roughly 130 validation and several hundred first-cohort repertoires. Study outcomes and limitations: A subsequent analysis found that TCR clusters from the first cohort also tended to co-occur in the approximately 130 validation repertoires, with 90% to 95% of cluster scores above 0. Reportedly, diagnosis of cytomegalovirus status by the classifier showed high specificity and sensitivity.

The table came from immunoSEQ multiplex PCR; TCRdb's copy has only in-frame clones and leaves some out. The sample lists more than 95,000 clones; around 88% were seen once. This rearrangement joins TRBV5-1 to TRBJ2-3, with 9 nucleotides matching TRBD1. The sample comprised PBMCs. This receptor was identified in a man aged 18 to 30 in good health and CMV-seronegative. CDR3 sequence (DNA): TGCGCCAGCAGCCCGGACAGGGGACAGCCAGATACGCAGTATTTT. Its protein is CASSPDRGQPDTQYF. Together with reference TRBV5-1 and TRBJ2-3, the CDR3 gives the full variable domain: KAGVTQTPRYLIKTRGQQVTLSCSPISGHRSVSWYQQTPGQGLQFLFEYFSETQRNKGNFPGRFSGRQFSNSRSEMNVSTLELGDSALYLCASSPDRGQPDTQYFGPGTRLTVL.